This T cell receptor (beta chain) was observed in a study of identical twins. Study-level points and caveats: Memory repertoires lacked the insertion deficit that abundant cord blood beta clonotypes showed.

This CDR3 spans 15 amino acids. V gave up 3 bases and J gave up 2 bases, with 11 bases separating them. TCRdb analysed the 5' RACE reads with MiXCR anew, one entry per CDR3 protein. Here the sample spans hundreds of thousands of distinct CDR3 sequences, around a sixth being singletons. In its sample, this clonotype was seen many times. What it recognizes is unknown. These data also formed part of another study, on T cells expressing NK-cell markers. That study reports: Seven of eight sequenced donors tested HCMV-seropositive; one tested seronegative.

This clonotype was obtained from a woman aged 18-30 years in good health. The chain recombines TRBV12-3 or TRBV12-4 with TRBJ2-1; possible D gene TRBD2, 5 bases. Sequenced: PBMCs. For the CDR3, the DNA is TGTGCCAGCAGTTTTAGGCGGGTCCCCTACAATGAGCAGTTCTTC. Protein sequence: CASSFRRVPYNEQFF.